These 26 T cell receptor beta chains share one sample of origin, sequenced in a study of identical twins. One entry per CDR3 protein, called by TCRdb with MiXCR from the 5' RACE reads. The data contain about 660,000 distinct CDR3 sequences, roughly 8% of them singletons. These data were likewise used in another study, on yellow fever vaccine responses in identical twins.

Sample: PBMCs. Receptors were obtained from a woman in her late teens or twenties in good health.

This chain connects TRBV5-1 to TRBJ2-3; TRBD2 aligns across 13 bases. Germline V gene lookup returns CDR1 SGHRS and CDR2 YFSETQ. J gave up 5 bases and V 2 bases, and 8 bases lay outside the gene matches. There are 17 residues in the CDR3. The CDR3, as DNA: TGCGCCAGCAGCTTCGCACGACTAGCGGGGGGCCAAGATACGCAGTATTTT. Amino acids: CASSFARLAGGQDTQYF.

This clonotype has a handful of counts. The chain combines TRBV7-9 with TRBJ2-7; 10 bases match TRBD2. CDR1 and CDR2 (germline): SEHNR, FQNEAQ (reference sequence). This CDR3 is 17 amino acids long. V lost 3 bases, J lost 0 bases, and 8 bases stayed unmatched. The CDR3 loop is CASSFTASGGPSYEQYF. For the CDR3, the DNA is TGTGCCAGCAGCTTTACGGCTAGCGGGGGTCCCTCCTACGAGCAGTACTTC.

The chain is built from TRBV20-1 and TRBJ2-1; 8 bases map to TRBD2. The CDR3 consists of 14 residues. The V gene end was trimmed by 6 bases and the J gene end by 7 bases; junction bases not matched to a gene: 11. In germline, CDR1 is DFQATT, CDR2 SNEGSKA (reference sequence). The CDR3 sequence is CSAESGRGRNEQFF. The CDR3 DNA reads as TGCAGTGCCGAGAGCGGGAGAGGGAGGAATGAGCAGTTCTTC.

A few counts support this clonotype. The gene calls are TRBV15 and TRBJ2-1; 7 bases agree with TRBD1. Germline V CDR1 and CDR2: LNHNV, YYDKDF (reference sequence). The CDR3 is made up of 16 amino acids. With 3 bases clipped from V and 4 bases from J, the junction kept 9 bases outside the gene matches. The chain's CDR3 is CATSSDRERWYNEQFF. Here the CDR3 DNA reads TGTGCCACCAGCAGCGACAGGGAACGCTGGTACAATGAGCAGTTCTTC.

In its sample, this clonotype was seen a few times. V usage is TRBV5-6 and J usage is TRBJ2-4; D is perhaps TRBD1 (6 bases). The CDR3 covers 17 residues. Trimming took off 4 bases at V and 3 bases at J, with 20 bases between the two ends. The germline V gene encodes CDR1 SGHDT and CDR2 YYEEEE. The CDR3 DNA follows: TGTGCCAGCAGCCAGGGGCCAGGGTCATTGGGCAAAAACATTCAGTACTTC. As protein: CASSQGPGSLGKNIQYF.

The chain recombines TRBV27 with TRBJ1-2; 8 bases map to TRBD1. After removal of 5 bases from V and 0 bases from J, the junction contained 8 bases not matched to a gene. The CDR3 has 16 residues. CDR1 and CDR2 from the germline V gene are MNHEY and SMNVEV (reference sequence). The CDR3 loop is CASSPRTGPSNYGYTF. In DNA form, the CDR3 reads TGTGCCAGCAGTCCGCGGACAGGGCCCTCTAACTATGGCTACACCTTC.

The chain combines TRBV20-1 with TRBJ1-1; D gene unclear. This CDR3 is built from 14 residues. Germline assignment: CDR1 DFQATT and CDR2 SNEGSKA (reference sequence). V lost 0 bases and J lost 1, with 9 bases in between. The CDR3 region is CSARDLTRNTEAFF. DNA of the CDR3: TGCAGTGCTAGAGACTTGACTAGGAACACTGAAGCTTTCTTT.

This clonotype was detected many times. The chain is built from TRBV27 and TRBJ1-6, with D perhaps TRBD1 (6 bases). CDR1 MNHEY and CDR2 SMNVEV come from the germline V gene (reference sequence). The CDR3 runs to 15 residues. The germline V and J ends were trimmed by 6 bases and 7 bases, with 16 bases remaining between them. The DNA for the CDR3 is TGTGCCAGCAGCGATGAGGACAGCTACAATTCACCCCTCCACTTT. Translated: CASSDEDSYNSPLHF.

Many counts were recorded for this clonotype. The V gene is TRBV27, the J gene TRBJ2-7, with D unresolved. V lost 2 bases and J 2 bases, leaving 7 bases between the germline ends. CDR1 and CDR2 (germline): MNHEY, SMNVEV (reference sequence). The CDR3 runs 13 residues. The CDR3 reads CASSLTAAYEQYF. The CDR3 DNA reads TGTGCCAGCAGTTTAACTGCCGCCTACGAGCAGTACTTC.

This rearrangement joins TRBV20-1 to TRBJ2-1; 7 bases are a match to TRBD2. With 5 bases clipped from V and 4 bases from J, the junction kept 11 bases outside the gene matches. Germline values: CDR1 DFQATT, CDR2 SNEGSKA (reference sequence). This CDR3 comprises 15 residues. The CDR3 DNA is TGCAGTGCTTTGGGGAGTAGCGGGCCTTACAATGAGCAGTTCTTC. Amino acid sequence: CSALGSSGPYNEQFF.

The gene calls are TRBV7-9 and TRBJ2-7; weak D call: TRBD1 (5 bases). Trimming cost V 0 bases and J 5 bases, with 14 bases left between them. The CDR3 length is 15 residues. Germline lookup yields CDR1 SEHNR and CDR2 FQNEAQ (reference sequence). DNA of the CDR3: TGTGCCAGCAGCTTAGCGGGGCAGATTTCGGACGAGCAGTACTTC. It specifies CASSLAGQISDEQYF.

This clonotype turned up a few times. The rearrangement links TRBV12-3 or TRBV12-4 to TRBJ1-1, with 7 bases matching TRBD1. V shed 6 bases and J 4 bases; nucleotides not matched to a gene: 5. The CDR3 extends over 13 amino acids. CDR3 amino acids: CASSQGGSTEAFF. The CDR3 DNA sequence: TGTGCCAGCAGCCAGGGGGGAAGCACTGAAGCTTTCTTT.

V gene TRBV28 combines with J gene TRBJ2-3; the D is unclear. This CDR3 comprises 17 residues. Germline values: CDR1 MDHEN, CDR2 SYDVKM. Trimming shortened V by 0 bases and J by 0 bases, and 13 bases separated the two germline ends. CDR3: CASSLWADLPSTDTQYF. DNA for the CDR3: TGTGCCAGCAGTTTATGGGCCGATTTGCCTAGCACAGATACGCAGTATTTT.

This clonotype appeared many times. The CDR3 spells CASSLQEQYEQYF. As DNA, the CDR3 is TGTGCCAGCAGTTTACAGGAACAGTACGAGCAGTACTTC. V usage is TRBV12-3 or TRBV12-4 and J usage is TRBJ2-7; D not resolved. V gave up 2 bases and J gave up 4 bases, with 9 bases separating them. This CDR3 contains 13 residues.

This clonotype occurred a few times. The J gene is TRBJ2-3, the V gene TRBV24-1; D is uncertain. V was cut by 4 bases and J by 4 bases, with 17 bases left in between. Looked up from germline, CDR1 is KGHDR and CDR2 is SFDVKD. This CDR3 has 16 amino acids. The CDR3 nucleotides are TGTGCCACCAGTGACCCTCTCGGCTTGTGGCCAGATACGCAGTATTTT. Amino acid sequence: CATSDPLGLWPDTQYF.

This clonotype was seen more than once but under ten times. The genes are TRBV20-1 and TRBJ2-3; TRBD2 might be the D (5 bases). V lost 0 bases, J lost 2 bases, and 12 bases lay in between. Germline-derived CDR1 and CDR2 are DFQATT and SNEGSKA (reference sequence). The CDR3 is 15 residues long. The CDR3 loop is CSARDAGTITDTQYF. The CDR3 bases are TGCAGTGCTAGAGATGCGGGTACCATCACAGATACGCAGTATTTT.

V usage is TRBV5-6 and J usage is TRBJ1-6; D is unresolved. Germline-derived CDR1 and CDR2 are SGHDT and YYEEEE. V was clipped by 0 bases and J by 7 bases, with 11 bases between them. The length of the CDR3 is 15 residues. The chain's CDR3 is CASSLEGRRNSPLHF. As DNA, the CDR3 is TGTGCCAGCAGCTTGGAGGGCCGGAGGAATTCACCCCTCCACTTT.

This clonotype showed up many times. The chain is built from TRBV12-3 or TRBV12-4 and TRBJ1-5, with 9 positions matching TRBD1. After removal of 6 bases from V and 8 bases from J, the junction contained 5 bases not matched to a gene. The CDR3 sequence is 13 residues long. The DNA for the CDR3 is TGTGCCAGCAGCGGGACAGGGCTGGAGCCCCAGCATTTT. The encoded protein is CASSGTGLEPQHF.

Here the CDR3 reads CASSLFRADEAFF. Written as DNA, the CDR3 is TGTGCCAGCAGCTTATTCAGGGCGGATGAAGCTTTCTTT. V is TRBV7-9 and J is TRBJ1-1; possibly TRBD1 for D (5 bases). Between the trimmed V and J ends, which lost 2 bases and 7 bases, there was a span of 11 bases. Germline CDR1 is SEHNR and CDR2 is FQNEAQ (reference sequence). The CDR3 runs to 13 residues.

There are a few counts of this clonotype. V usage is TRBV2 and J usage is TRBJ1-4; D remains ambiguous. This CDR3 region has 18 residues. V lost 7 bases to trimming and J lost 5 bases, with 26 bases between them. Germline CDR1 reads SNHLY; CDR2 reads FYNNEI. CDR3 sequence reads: CASNLVRAKKYLNEKLFF. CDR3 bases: TGTGCCAGCAACCTGGTGAGGGCCAAGAAGTATCTGAATGAAAAACTGTTTTTT.

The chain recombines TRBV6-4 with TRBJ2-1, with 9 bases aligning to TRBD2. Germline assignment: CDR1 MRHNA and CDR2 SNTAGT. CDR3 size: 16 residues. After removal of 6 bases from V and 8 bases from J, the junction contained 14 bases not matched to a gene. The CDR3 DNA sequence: TGTGCCAGCAGAGAAGAACCGGGACTAGCAACAGATGAGCAGTTCTTC. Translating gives CASREEPGLATDEQFF.

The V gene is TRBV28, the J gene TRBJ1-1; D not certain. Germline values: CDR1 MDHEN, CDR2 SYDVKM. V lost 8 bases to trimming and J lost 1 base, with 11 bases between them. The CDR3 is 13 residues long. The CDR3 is CASRPTENTEAFF. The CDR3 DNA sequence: TGTGCCAGCCGACCAACAGAGAACACTGAAGCTTTCTTT.

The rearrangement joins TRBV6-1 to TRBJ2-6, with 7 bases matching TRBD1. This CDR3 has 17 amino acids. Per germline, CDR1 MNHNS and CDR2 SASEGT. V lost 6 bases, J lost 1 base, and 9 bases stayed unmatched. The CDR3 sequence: CASSGRDSLSGANVLTF. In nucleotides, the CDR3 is TGTGCCAGCAGCGGACGGGACAGTCTATCTGGGGCCAACGTCCTGACTTTC.

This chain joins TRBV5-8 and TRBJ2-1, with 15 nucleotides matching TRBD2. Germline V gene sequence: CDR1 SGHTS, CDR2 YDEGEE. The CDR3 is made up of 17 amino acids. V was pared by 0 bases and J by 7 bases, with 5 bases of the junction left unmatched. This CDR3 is CASSLAGTSGGSNEQFF. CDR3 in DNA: TGTGCCAGCAGCTTGGCCGGGACTAGCGGGGGGTCGAATGAGCAGTTCTTC.

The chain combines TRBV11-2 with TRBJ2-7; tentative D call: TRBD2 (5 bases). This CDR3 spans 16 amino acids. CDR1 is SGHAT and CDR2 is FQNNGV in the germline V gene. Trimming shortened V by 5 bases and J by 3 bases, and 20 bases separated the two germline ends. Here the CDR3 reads CASSAEGLAVSYEQYF. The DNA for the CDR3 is TGTGCCAGCAGCGCCGAGGGTCTAGCTGTTAGCTACGAGCAGTACTTC.

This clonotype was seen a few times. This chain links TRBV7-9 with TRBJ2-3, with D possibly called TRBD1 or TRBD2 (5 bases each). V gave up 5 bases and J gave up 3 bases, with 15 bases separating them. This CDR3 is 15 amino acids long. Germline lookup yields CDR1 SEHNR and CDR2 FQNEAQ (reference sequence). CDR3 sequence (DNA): TGTGCCAGCAGCCCTGGGACCGCGTGGACAGATACGCAGTATTTT. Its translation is CASSPGTAWTDTQYF.